Below are 14 T cell receptor beta chains sequenced from a single sample in a study of T cells in Graves' hyperthyroidism and ophthalmopathy. Researchers amplified the TCR beta CDR3 regions from RNA transcripts. Primed by the HTBI set, a first-round RT-PCR was run on the TCR CDR3. TCRdb re-derived calls from the multiplex PCR reads in MiXCR, one entry per CDR3 protein. This repertoire shows hundreds of thousands of distinct CDR3 sequences, 20% found once; its top ten account for about 45%. Material: blood. Every receptor here comes from a man aged 35-49 years with Graves' ophthalmopathy.

The chain combines TRBV7-9 with TRBJ1-2; D is ambiguous. Germline assignment: CDR1 SEHNR and CDR2 FQNEAQ (reference sequence). The V gene lost 1 base and the J gene lost 4 bases, with 10 bases spanning the gap. The CDR3 covers 14 residues. For the CDR3, the DNA is TGTGCCAGCAGCTTAGTACCGGGTCCCTATGGCTACACCTTC. The encoded protein is CASSLVPGPYGYTF.

The rearrangement links TRBV5-1 to TRBJ2-5; 9 nucleotides agree with TRBD1. The trim removed 4 bases at V and 5 bases at J, leaving 9 bases unmatched. Germline V lookup: CDR1 SGHRS, CDR2 YFSETQ. The CDR3 loop spans 15 amino acids. In nucleotides, the CDR3 is TGCGCCAGCAGCCCCCCGGGACAGGGAAGCGAGACCCAGTACTTC. Amino acids: CASSPPGQGSETQYF.

The V gene is TRBV30, the J gene TRBJ2-1; D unclear. This CDR3 comprises 13 residues. From germline, CDR1 is GTSNPN and CDR2 SVGIG (reference sequence). Trimming pared 1 base from V and 7 bases from J, leaving 11 bases between. The CDR3 protein is CAWSADGWNEQFF. Written as DNA, the CDR3 is TGTGCCTGGAGTGCCGATGGGTGGAATGAGCAGTTCTTC.

This clonotype has ten or more counts. CDR3 nucleotide sequence: TGTGCCAGCAGCCCTCGGGGAGGAGGGCCCTACACCTTC. Its protein product is CASSPRGGGPYTF. This chain links TRBV3-1 with TRBJ1-2; D gene ambiguous. Trimming pared 4 bases from V and 10 bases from J, leaving 16 bases between. The CDR3 length is 13 residues. CDR1 is LGHDT, CDR2 YNNKEL, per germline (reference sequence).

This chain connects TRBV5-1 to TRBJ2-1; tentative D call: TRBD1 (8 bases). The CDR3 runs 14 residues. The V end was cut by 4 bases, the J end by 10 bases, with 18 bases between. Germline values: CDR1 SGHRS, CDR2 YFSETQ. The CDR3 DNA follows: TGCGCCAGCAGCACTACAGGGGGGGCCCCGGAGCAGTTCTTC. Translation: CASSTTGGAPEQFF.

The rearrangement links TRBV4-3 to TRBJ2-1; maybe TRBD2 (7 bases). Germline-derived CDR1 and CDR2 are LGHNA and YSLEER. The CDR3 has 18 residues. V was cut by 1 base and J by 10 bases, with 26 bases left in between. The CDR3 spells CASSQGAGAVGFTKEQFF. The CDR3, as DNA: TGCGCCAGCAGCCAAGGGGCGGGGGCAGTTGGGTTCACCAAGGAGCAGTTCTTC.

This clonotype appeared many times. This chain links TRBV2 with TRBJ2-3; 10 nucleotides match TRBD1. Germline CDR1 is SNHLY and CDR2 is FYNNEI. Trimming at V came to 4 bases and at J to 2 bases, leaving 6 bases not matched to a gene. The CDR3 runs 16 residues. The chain's CDR3 is CASSVRDRGATDTQYF. The DNA for the CDR3 is TGTGCCAGCAGTGTTCGGGACAGGGGAGCCACAGATACGCAGTATTTT.

The J gene is TRBJ1-4, the V gene TRBV7-8; D is perhaps TRBD1 (6 bases). The CDR3 runs 15 residues. Trimming shortened V by 5 bases and J by 8 bases, and 18 bases separated the two germline ends. Per the germline V gene, CDR1 is SGHVS and CDR2 is FQNEAQ. The CDR3 sequence: CASSPHRGFGEKLFF. The CDR3 coding sequence is TGTGCCAGCAGCCCTCATAGGGGGTTCGGGGAAAAACTGTTTTTT.

The rearrangement links TRBV2 to TRBJ1-5; D uncertain. With 6 bases removed from V and 7 bases from J, the gap between germline ends came to 13 bases. The CDR3 runs 13 residues. In germline, CDR1 is SNHLY, CDR2 FYNNEI. In nucleotides, the CDR3 is TGTGCCAGCAGCCGGACGGTTCAGCAGCCCCAGCATTTT. Translated: CASSRTVQQPQHF.

In its sample, this clonotype was seen a few times. The V call is TRBV2, the J call TRBJ2-2; possible D gene TRBD1, 6 bases. V was cut by 9 bases and J by 7 bases, with 18 bases left in between. This CDR3 is built from 14 residues. Germline V gene data show CDR1 as SNHLY and CDR2 as FYNNEI. The CDR3 here is CARKAPGAHGELFF. The CDR3 coding sequence is TGTGCCAGAAAAGCTCCAGGGGCTCACGGGGAGCTGTTTTTT.

The chain couples TRBV10-3 to TRBJ1-1, with D tentatively TRBD1 (6 bases). Trimming cost V 4 bases and J 0 bases, with 12 bases left between them. The V gene's germline CDR1 is ENHRY and CDR2 SYGVKD. The CDR3 totals 15 residues. The CDR3 loop is CAISAGQGLNTEAFF. The CDR3 nucleotides read TGTGCCATCAGTGCAGGTCAGGGGTTGAACACTGAAGCTTTCTTT.

This clonotype was seen a few times. The genes are TRBV24-1 and TRBJ2-3; no firm D call. CDR1 and CDR2 from the germline V gene are KGHDR and SFDVKD. The CDR3 loop spans 14 amino acids. The V and J ends lost 6 bases and 2 bases respectively, with 11 bases between them. CDR3: CATSNSDSTDTQYF. The CDR3 DNA reads as TGTGCCACCAGTAACAGCGACTCCACAGATACGCAGTATTTT.

V is TRBV30 and J is TRBJ1-3, with TRBD1 as a possible D gene (6 bases). This CDR3 region has 13 residues. V was shortened by 5 bases and J by 0 bases, with 8 bases between the two germline ends. Germline V CDR1 and CDR2: GTSNPN, SVGIG (reference sequence). The CDR3 region is CAWQGSSGNTIYF. The CDR3 coding sequence is TGTGCCTGGCAGGGGAGCTCTGGAAACACCATATATTTT.

This clonotype was seen more than once but under ten times. The V and J genes are TRBV10-3 and TRBJ2-7, with a weak D call TRBD2 (5 bases). Trimming stripped 6 bases from V and 0 bases from J, with 9 bases between. CDR1 ENHRY and CDR2 SYGVKD come from the germline V gene. This CDR3 has 13 amino acids. CDR3: CAIRGAASYEQYF. DNA of the CDR3: TGTGCCATCAGGGGAGCGGCCTCCTACGAGCAGTACTTC.